One sample yielded the 30 T cell receptor beta chains listed below, sequenced in a study of T cell changes during pregnancy in multiple sclerosis. Only in-frame clones appear in the TCRdb table, and some are missing; sequencing was by immunoSEQ multiplex PCR. The sample lists about 49,000 clones; around 94% were seen once. Specimen: CD8+ T cells from peripheral blood mononuclear cells, collected before pregnancy. Receptors originate from a female donor with multiple sclerosis, enrolled in a pregnancy study.

V and J are TRBV29-1 and TRBJ1-1; D call uncertain. Per the germline V gene, CDR1 is SQVTM and CDR2 is ANQGSEA. Trimming left V 6 bases short and J 1 base short, with 12 bases between. The CDR3 is 13 amino acids. The CDR3: CSVADGENTEAFF. CDR3 nucleotide sequence: TGCAGCGTCGCGGACGGGGAGAACACTGAAGCTTTCTTT.

The chain combines TRBV5-6 with TRBJ2-1; D gene unclear. The CDR3 is 13 amino acids. The germline gives CDR1 SGHDT, CDR2 YYEEEE. With 0 bases removed from V and 8 bases from J, the gap between germline ends came to 9 bases. The CDR3 loop is CASSLGRMDEQFF. As DNA, the CDR3 is TGTGCCAGCAGCTTGGGTAGAATGGATGAGCAGTTCTTC.

The genes are TRBV27 and TRBJ1-5; D possibly corresponds to TRBD1 (6 bases). The V gene's germline CDR1 is MNHEY and CDR2 SMNVEV (reference sequence). Deletions cut 7 bases from V and 0 bases from J, with 10 bases between. There are 14 residues in the CDR3. CDR3 sequence (DNA): TGTGCCAGCAAGGACAGCTATAGCAATCAGCCCCAGCATTTT. It is translated as CASKDSYSNQPQHF.

This clone was counted only a few times. The chain recombines TRBV21-1 with TRBJ2-7; the D call TRBD2 from the table was never checked on the DNA. TRBV21-1 corresponds to a pseudogene. The CDR3 covers 17 residues. CDR3 sequence (DNA): TGTGCCAGCAGCTCCCCGGGACTAGCGGGAGGGATCCCAGGGCAGTACTTC. It yields the protein CASSSPGLAGGIPGQYF.

A few counts support this clone. V usage is TRBV16 and J usage is TRBJ1-2; 7 positions agree with TRBD1. This CDR3 has 14 residues. V gave up 2 bases and J gave up 4 bases; unmatched junction bases: 4. CDR1 KGHSY and CDR2 FQNENV come from the germline V gene. In nucleotides, the CDR3 is TGTGCCAGCAGCCAACTCGGGACAGTCTATGGCTACACCTTC. It codes for CASSQLGTVYGYTF.

CDR3 bases: TGTGCCAGCAGCTTGGGTCTAGCGGGAGCGACCCAGTACTTC. It encodes CASSLGLAGATQYF. The chain recombines TRBV5-6 with TRBJ2-5; 10 nucleotides align to TRBD2. Germline loops: CDR1 SGHDT, CDR2 YYEEEE. The V and J ends lost 0 bases and 7 bases, in that order; junction bases with no gene match: 3. The CDR3 length is 14 residues.

This clone occurred a few times. The V gene is TRBV6-4, the J gene TRBJ2-6; 7 bases are shared with TRBD1. Per germline, CDR1 MRHNA and CDR2 SNTAGT. This CDR3 region has 16 residues. The trim removed 5 bases at V and 3 bases at J, leaving 7 bases unmatched. Here the CDR3 DNA reads TGTGCCAGCAGTTCGACAGGGTCCGTTGGGGCCAACGTCCTGACTTTC. Protein sequence: CASSSTGSVGANVLTF.

The rearrangement links TRBV5-4 to TRBJ2-5; D is ambiguous. This CDR3 comprises 11 residues. V dropped 3 bases and J dropped 10 bases, with 10 bases sitting between them. Per germline, CDR1 SGHNT and CDR2 YYREEE (reference sequence). The CDR3 spells CASSSQNNQYF. The CDR3 region has the DNA TGTGCCAGCAGCTCCCAAAACAACCAGTACTTC.

The chain combines TRBV7-9 with TRBJ1-2; 7 bases are a match to TRBD1. The V and J ends lost 5 bases and 4 bases, in that order; junction bases with no gene match: 4. CDR1 and CDR2 from the germline V gene are SEHNR and FQNEAQ (reference sequence). The CDR3 is made up of 13 amino acids. The CDR3 reads CASSQQGSYGYTF. The CDR3 DNA follows: TGTGCCAGCAGCCAACAGGGGAGCTATGGCTACACCTTC.

DNA for the CDR3: TGCGCCAGCAGCCAAGGGACAGCGACGACTTCCTACGAGCAGTACTTC. Protein sequence: CASSQGTATTSYEQYF. This chain uses TRBV4-1 with TRBJ2-7, with D tentatively TRBD1 (6 bases). V lost 1 base, J lost 1 base, and 14 bases lay in between. Germline assignment: CDR1 MGHRA and CDR2 YSYEKL. This CDR3 is built from 16 residues.

V is TRBV6-1 and J is TRBJ2-7, with D possibly being TRBD1 (5 bases). The CDR3 is made up of 12 amino acids. V dropped 6 bases and J dropped 3 bases, with 9 bases sitting between them. Germline CDR1 reads MNHNS; CDR2 reads SASEGT. The CDR3 here is CASRGRGYEQYF. The CDR3 DNA follows: TGTGCCAGCAGGGGGCGTGGCTACGAGCAGTACTTC.

The chain carries TRBV5-1 and TRBJ2-1; TRBD2 matches at 9 bases. The CDR3 covers 18 residues. CDR1 SGHRS and CDR2 YFSETQ come from the germline V gene. V was pared by 3 bases and J by 2 bases, with 12 bases of the junction left unmatched. Here the CDR3 DNA reads TGCGCCAGCAGCTGGCCCGGAGGAGCGGGGGGCACCTACAATGAGCAGTTCTTC. It yields the protein CASSWPGGAGGTYNEQFF.

J is TRBJ2-3 and V is TRBV9, with TRBD2 identical over 7 bases. Losses at the gene ends were 7 bases for V and 7 bases for J; bases not matched to a gene: 9. The CDR3 has 13 residues. Looked up from germline, CDR1 is SGDLS and CDR2 is YYNGEE. For the CDR3, the DNA is TGTGCCAGCTCCCCAAGCGGGACGAATACGCAGTATTTT. Translating gives CASSPSGTNTQYF.

The genes are TRBV19 and TRBJ2-1; 7 bases are a match to TRBD2. Germline CDR1 is LNHDA and CDR2 is SQIVND (reference sequence). Trimming cost V 3 bases and J 4 bases; bases outside gene matches: 6. The CDR3 has 15 residues. The CDR3 sequence is CASSMLAGAYNEQFF. CDR3 sequence (DNA): TGTGCCAGTAGTATGCTTGCGGGAGCATACAATGAGCAGTTCTTC.

J is TRBJ1-1 and V is TRBV11-2; possibly TRBD1 for D (5 bases). This CDR3 region has 16 residues. Trimming left V 0 bases short and J 1 base short, with 12 bases between. Germline CDR1 reads SGHAT; CDR2 reads FQNNGV. The CDR3 here is CASSLDGTGGNTEAFF. CDR3 sequence (DNA): TGTGCCAGCAGCTTAGATGGGACCGGGGGGAACACTGAAGCTTTCTTT.

V gene TRBV15 combines with J gene TRBJ2-1; D is unclear. V shed 3 bases and J shed 3 bases, with 15 bases lying between them. Germline V gene lookup returns CDR1 LNHNV and CDR2 YYDKDF (reference sequence). The CDR3 sequence is 16 residues long. CDR3: CATSSVTTRFYNEQFF. In DNA, the CDR3 is TGTGCCACCAGCAGCGTAACTACTCGTTTCTACAATGAGCAGTTCTTC.

Remarks on this clone: A junction end diverges from the germline sequence, so it may reflect a read error. Written as DNA, the CDR3 is TGTGCCAGCAGTAGGAGGAGGAACGCTGAAGCTTTCTTT. It specifies CASSRRRNAEAFF. This chain uses TRBV27 with TRBJ1-1; D gene uncertain. CDR1 and CDR2 (germline): MNHEY, SMNVEV (reference sequence). The CDR3 extends over 13 amino acids.

The chain combines TRBV5-6 with TRBJ2-7, with 9 nucleotides matching TRBD2. Germline trimming cut 0 bases from V and 3 bases from J; bases unmatched to any gene: 4. Germline V gives CDR1 SGHDT, CDR2 YYEEEE. CDR3 length: 15 amino acids. The CDR3 region has the DNA TGTGCCAGCAGCTTGGTGGGACTAGCAAGCTACGAGCAGTACTTC. Amino acid sequence: CASSLVGLASYEQYF. The whole variable domain, remainder taken from reference TRBV5-6 and TRBJ2-7, is DAGVTQSPTHLIKTRGQQVTLRCSPKSGHDTVSWYQQALGQGPQFIFQYYEEEERQRGNFPDRFSGHQFPNYSSELNVNALLLGDSALYLCASSLVGLASYEQYFGPGTRLTVT.

In its sample, this clone was seen once. The rearrangement joins TRBV6-1 to TRBJ1-5; D ambiguous. CDR3 size: 15 residues. Germline lookup yields CDR1 MNHNS and CDR2 SASEGT. With 3 bases removed from V and 4 bases from J, the gap between germline ends came to 13 bases. The CDR3 sequence is CASSESWRENQPQHF. CDR3 in DNA: TGTGCCAGCAGTGAGTCGTGGAGAGAAAATCAGCCCCAGCATTTT.

The J gene is TRBJ2-1, the V gene TRBV6-6, with 12 nucleotides matching TRBD2. Per the germline V gene, CDR1 is MNHNY and CDR2 is SVGAGI (reference sequence). V lost 0 bases and J lost 7; bases outside the gene matches: 4. The CDR3 contains 16 residues. As DNA, the CDR3 is TGTGCCAGCAGTTACTCGACCGGGACTAGCGGGAATGAGCAGTTCTTC. This sequence encodes CASSYSTGTSGNEQFF.

The J gene is TRBJ2-3, the V gene TRBV7-3; 12 bases match TRBD2. V was pared by 2 bases and J by 0 bases, with 6 bases of the junction left unmatched. This CDR3 is 18 amino acids long. Germline CDR1 and CDR2: SGHTA and FQGTGA. CDR3 in DNA: TGTGCCAGCAGCTTACTCCTAGCGGGAGGGCCTAGCACAGATACGCAGTATTTT. Protein: CASSLLLAGGPSTDTQYF.

The genes are TRBV7-2 and TRBJ1-1, with D perhaps TRBD1 (6 bases). Between the trimmed V and J ends, which lost 5 bases and 5 bases, there was a span of 30 bases. Germline V gene lookup returns CDR1 SGHTA and CDR2 FQGNSA. The CDR3 runs to 19 residues. CDR3 bases: TGTGCCAGCAGCCGAAACTACGGACAGCTGAACTTAGTGGTAACTGAAGCTTTCTTT. Its translation: CASSRNYGQLNLVVTEAFF.

The V and J genes are TRBV5-4 and TRBJ2-7; TRBD2 might be the D (6 bases). The germline V gene has CDR1 SGHNT and CDR2 YYREEE (reference sequence). V was pared by 4 bases and J by 0 bases, with 14 bases between. The CDR3 is 15 residues long. The CDR3 nucleotides read TGTGCCAGCAGCGGGGGGACTTTCAGCTCCTACGAGCAGTACTTC. Translated: CASSGGTFSSYEQYF.

The chain is built from TRBV29-1 and TRBJ2-7; the match to TRBD1 covers 9 bases. Germline V gene lookup returns CDR1 SQVTM and CDR2 ANQGSEA. V lost 4 bases, J lost 1 base, and 8 bases stayed unmatched. CDR3 size: 15 residues. CDR3 sequence reads: CSVGGGTGMSYEQYF. The CDR3 DNA is TGCAGCGTTGGTGGCGGGACAGGGATGTCCTACGAGCAGTACTTC.

The chain carries TRBV29-1 and TRBJ2-7, with TRBD2 identical over 8 bases. The CDR3 length is 14 residues. Germline V gene lookup returns CDR1 SQVTM and CDR2 ANQGSEA. With V trimmed by 6 bases and J by 3 bases, 10 bases remained unmatched. CDR3 nucleotide sequence: TGCAGCGTGGGGACTAGGGGTTTCAACTACGAGCAGTACTTC. As protein: CSVGTRGFNYEQYF.

This chain uses TRBV5-4 with TRBJ2-7, with D perhaps TRBD1 (5 bases). Trimming shortened V by 1 base and J by 5 bases, and 13 bases separated the two germline ends. CDR1 and CDR2 from the germline V gene are SGHNT and YYREEE (reference sequence). The CDR3 loop spans 14 amino acids. CDR3 region: CASSLPLPGHEQYF. The CDR3 nucleotides are TGTGCCAGCAGCTTGCCCCTACCAGGGCACGAGCAGTACTTC.

This sequence joins TRBV5-4 and TRBJ2-3; D possibly corresponds to TRBD1 (6 bases). This CDR3 spans 12 amino acids. Trimming stripped 4 bases from V and 6 bases from J, with 9 bases between. Germline loops: CDR1 SGHNT, CDR2 YYREEE (reference sequence). The CDR3 region has the DNA TGTGCCAGCAGCCCGAGGGGGGATACGCAGTATTTT. Its translation: CASSPRGDTQYF.

V gene TRBV27 combines with J gene TRBJ2-5; perhaps TRBD1 as D (5 bases). The V end was cut by 5 bases, the J end by 2 bases, with 9 bases between. The germline V gene has CDR1 MNHEY and CDR2 SMNVEV (reference sequence). CDR3 length equals 13 residues. The CDR3 region is CASSGAGQETQYF. The CDR3 DNA reads TGTGCCAGCAGTGGGGCAGGTCAAGAGACCCAGTACTTC.

V and J are TRBV13 and TRBJ1-5, with no clear D. Germline CDR1 and CDR2: PRHDT and FYEKMQ (reference sequence). V was shortened by 6 bases and J by 6 bases, with 9 bases between the two germline ends. The CDR3 length is 12 residues. CDR3 protein: CASSTGSQPQHF. The CDR3 DNA follows: TGTGCCAGCAGTACGGGGTCTCAGCCCCAGCATTTT. Based on the CDR3 plus reference TRBV13 and TRBJ1-5, the full variable domain is AAGVIQSPRHLIKEKRETATLKCYPIPRHDTVYWYQQGPGQDPQFLISFYEKMQSDKGSIPDRFSAQQFSDYHSELNMSSLELGDSALYFCASSTGSQPQHFGDGTRLSIL.

V gene TRBV7-9 combines with J gene TRBJ2-7; tentatively, D is TRBD2 (5 bases). The germline CDR1 and CDR2 sequences are SEHNR and FQNEAQ (reference sequence). The CDR3 sequence is 13 residues long. V lost 1 base and J 5 bases, leaving 9 bases between the germline ends. Here the CDR3 DNA reads TGTGCCAGCAGCTTAGATCGGGGAGACGAGCAGTACTTC. Protein product: CASSLDRGDEQYF.